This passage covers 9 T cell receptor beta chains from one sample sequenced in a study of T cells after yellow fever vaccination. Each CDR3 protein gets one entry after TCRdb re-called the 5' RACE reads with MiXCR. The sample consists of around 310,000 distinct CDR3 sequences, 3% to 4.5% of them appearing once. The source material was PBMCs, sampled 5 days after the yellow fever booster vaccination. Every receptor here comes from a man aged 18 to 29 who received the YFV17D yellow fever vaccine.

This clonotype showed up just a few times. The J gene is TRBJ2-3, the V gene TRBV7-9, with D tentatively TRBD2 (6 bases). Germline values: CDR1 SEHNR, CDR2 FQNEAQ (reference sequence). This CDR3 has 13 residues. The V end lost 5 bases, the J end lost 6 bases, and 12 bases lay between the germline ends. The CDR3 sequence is CASSPLALDTQYF. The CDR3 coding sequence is TGTGCCAGCAGCCCTCTAGCGTTGGATACGCAGTATTTT. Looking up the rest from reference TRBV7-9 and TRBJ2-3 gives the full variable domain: DTGVSQNPRHKITKRGQNVTFRCDPISEHNRLYWYRQTLGQGPEFLTYFQNEAQLEKSRLLSDRFSAERPKGSFSTLEIQRTEQGDSAMYLCASSPLALDTQYFGPGTRLTVL.

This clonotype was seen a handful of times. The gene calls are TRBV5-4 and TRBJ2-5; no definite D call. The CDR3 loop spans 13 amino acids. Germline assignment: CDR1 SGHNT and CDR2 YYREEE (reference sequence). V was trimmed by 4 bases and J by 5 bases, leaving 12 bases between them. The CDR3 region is CASSPGFLETQYF. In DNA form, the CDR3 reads TGTGCCAGCAGCCCGGGTTTTCTCGAGACCCAGTACTTC. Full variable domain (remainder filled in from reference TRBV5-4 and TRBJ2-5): ETGVTQSPTHLIKTRGQQVTLRCSSQSGHNTVSWYQQALGQGPQFIFQYYREEENGRGNFPPRFSGLQFPNYSSELNVNALELDDSALYLCASSPGFLETQYFGPGTRLLVL.

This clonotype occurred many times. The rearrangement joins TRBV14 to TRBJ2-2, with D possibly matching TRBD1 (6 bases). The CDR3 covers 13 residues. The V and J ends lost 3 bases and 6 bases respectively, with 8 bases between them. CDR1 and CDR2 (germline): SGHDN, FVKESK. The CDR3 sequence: CASSHNRAGELFF. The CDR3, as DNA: TGTGCCAGCAGCCACAACAGGGCCGGGGAGCTGTTTTTT.

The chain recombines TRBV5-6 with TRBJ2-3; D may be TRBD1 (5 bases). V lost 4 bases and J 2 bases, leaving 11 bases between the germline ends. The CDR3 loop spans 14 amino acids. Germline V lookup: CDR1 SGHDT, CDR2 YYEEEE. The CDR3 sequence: CASSPPTDTDTQYF. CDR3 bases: TGTGCCAGCAGCCCCCCGACAGACACAGATACGCAGTATTTT. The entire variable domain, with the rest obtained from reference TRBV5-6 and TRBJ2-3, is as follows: DAGVTQSPTHLIKTRGQQVTLRCSPKSGHDTVSWYQQALGQGPQFIFQYYEEEERQRGNFPDRFSGHQFPNYSSELNVNALLLGDSALYLCASSPPTDTDTQYFGPGTRLTVL.

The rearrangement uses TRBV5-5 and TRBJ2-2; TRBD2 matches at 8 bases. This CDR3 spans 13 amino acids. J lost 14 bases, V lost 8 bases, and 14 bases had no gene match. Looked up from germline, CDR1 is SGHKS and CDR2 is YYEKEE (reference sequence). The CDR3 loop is CASLPTSGGRLFF. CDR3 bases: TGTGCCAGTTTACCCACCTCGGGGGGGCGTCTGTTTTTT.

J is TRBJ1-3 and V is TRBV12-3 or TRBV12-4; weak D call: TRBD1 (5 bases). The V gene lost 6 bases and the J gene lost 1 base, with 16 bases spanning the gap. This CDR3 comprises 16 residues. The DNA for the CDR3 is TGTGCCAGCAGAGAGGGGTTATGGTCATCTGGAAACACCATATATTTT. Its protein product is CASREGLWSSGNTIYF.

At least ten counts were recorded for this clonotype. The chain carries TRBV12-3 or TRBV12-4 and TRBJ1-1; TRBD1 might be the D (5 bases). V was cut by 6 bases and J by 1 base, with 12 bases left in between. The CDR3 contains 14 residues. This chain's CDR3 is CASSPHQGNTEAFF. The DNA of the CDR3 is TGTGCCAGCAGCCCACACCAGGGGAACACTGAAGCTTTCTTT.

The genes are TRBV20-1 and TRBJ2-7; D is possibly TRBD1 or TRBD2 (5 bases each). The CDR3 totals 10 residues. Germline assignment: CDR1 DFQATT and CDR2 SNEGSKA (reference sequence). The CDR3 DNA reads TGCGGGGGTCTATCCTACGAGCAGTACGTC. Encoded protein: CGGLSYEQYV.

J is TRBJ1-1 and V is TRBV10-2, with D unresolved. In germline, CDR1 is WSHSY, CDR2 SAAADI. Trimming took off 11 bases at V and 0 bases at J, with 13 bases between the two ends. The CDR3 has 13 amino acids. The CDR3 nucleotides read TGCGCCGCGAATGCCGGGCTGAACACTGAAGCTTTCTTT. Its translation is CAANAGLNTEAFF.